Listed here are 20 T cell receptor beta chains from one sample, sequenced in a study of T cells in Graves' hyperthyroidism and ophthalmopathy. Amplified TCR beta CDR3 regions derived from RNA transcripts. The HTBI primer set was used in a first-round RT-PCR of the TCR CDR3. Each CDR3 protein gets one entry after TCRdb re-called the multiplex PCR reads with MiXCR. The top ten clones hold about 4% of a sample with around 350,000 distinct CDR3 sequences, 19% of them seen once. Sequencing was performed on blood. These receptors originate from a young woman with Graves' hyperthyroidism.

In its sample, this clonotype was seen many times. V gene TRBV11-2 combines with J gene TRBJ2-5; D might be TRBD2 (6 bases). Germline V gene data show CDR1 as SGHAT and CDR2 as FQNNGV. This CDR3 contains 15 residues. V lost 5 bases and J lost 4, with 17 bases in between. CDR3 sequence: CASSPSGRRGETQYF. DNA for the CDR3: TGTGCCAGCAGCCCCTCAGGGAGGCGGGGAGAGACCCAGTACTTC.

For this clonotype: One end of the junction fails to match germline, which may point to a read error. The CDR3 region is CCAEYLNTEAFF. CDR3 DNA sequence: TGCTGTGCCGAATACTTGAACACTGAAGCTTTCTTT. V usage is TRBV20-1 and J usage is TRBJ1-1, with no clear D. Germline CDR1 DFQATT, CDR2 SNEGSKA (reference sequence). CDR3 length equals 12 residues.

This clonotype was found many times. This chain uses TRBV2 with TRBJ1-1; D not certain. This CDR3 has 13 amino acids. Between the trimmed V and J ends, which lost 3 bases and 1 base, there was a span of 6 bases. Germline V CDR1 and CDR2: SNHLY, FYNNEI. CDR3 loop: CASSEGPNTEAFF. The CDR3 DNA reads as TGTGCCAGCAGTGAGGGCCCGAACACTGAAGCTTTCTTT.

This clonotype was recorded at least ten times. The chain has TRBV12-3 or TRBV12-4 and TRBJ1-2, with TRBD1 as a possible D gene (6 bases). Deletions cut 3 bases from V and 3 bases from J, with 11 bases between. There are 14 residues in the CDR3. CDR3 DNA sequence: TGTGCCAGCAGTTTTTCAGGGGTTCACTATGGCTACACCTTC. Its protein product is CASSFSGVHYGYTF.

Ten or more counts support this clonotype. The chain links TRBV6-5 to TRBJ1-5, with 11 positions matching TRBD1. There are 18 residues in the CDR3. J gave up 6 bases and V 5 bases, and 15 bases lay outside the gene matches. CDR1 and CDR2 from the germline V gene are MNHEY and SVGAGI. The CDR3 DNA reads as TGTGCCAGCAGTAGCCGGGACAGGGGGTCAGGGAGGCCTCAGCCCCAGCATTTT. Translated: CASSSRDRGSGRPQPQHF.

This clonotype was seen once. The genes are TRBV30 and TRBJ1-1, with D hard to call. Looked up from germline, CDR1 is GTSNPN and CDR2 is SVGIG (reference sequence). The CDR3 totals 11 residues. Trimming left V 7 bases short and J 10 bases short, with 16 bases between. CDR3 sequence reads: CASDLFERAFF. In DNA form, the CDR3 reads TGTGCCTCGGACCTCTTTGAAAGAGCTTTCTTT.

The table lists this clonotype with many counts. This chain connects TRBV18 to TRBJ1-2; the D is unclear. Trimming stripped 3 bases from V and 1 base from J, with 12 bases between. Germline V gene data show CDR1 as KGHSH and CDR2 as LQKENI. This CDR3 region has 15 residues. The CDR3 sequence is CASSPTPDGNYGYTF. DNA for the CDR3: TGTGCCAGCTCACCTACCCCGGACGGTAACTATGGCTACACCTTC.

The chain uses TRBV20-1 and TRBJ1-5; 7 bases are a match to TRBD1. The CDR3 extends over 15 amino acids. The germline V gene encodes CDR1 DFQATT and CDR2 SNEGSKA (reference sequence). With 5 bases clipped from V and 4 bases from J, the junction kept 11 bases outside the gene matches. The CDR3 nucleotides read TGCAGTGCTGCACAGGGGTCTGGCGTGAATCAGCCCCAGCATTTT. Its translation: CSAAQGSGVNQPQHF.

In this sample, this clonotype turned up many times. The chain is built from TRBV5-8 and TRBJ1-5; TRBD1 matches at 7 bases. The CDR3 contains 15 residues. Germline V lookup: CDR1 SGHTS, CDR2 YDEGEE. V shed 1 base, J shed 6 bases, and the junction held 7 bases outside the gene matches. For the CDR3, the DNA is TGTGCCAGCAGCTTGACTACAGGGGAGCGTCAGCCCCAGCATTTT. Encoded protein: CASSLTTGERQPQHF.

This clonotype was observed a single time. The gene calls are TRBV6-5 and TRBJ2-6; 7 bases are a match to TRBD1. Germline V gives CDR1 MNHEY, CDR2 SVGAGI. Trimming took 2 bases from V and 0 from J; bases not matched to a gene: 4. The CDR3 extends over 17 amino acids. The chain's CDR3 is CASSYGQVLSGANVLTF. The CDR3 region has the DNA TGTGCCAGCAGTTACGGACAGGTCCTCTCTGGGGCCAACGTCCTGACTTTC.

This clonotype was counted many times. The chain carries TRBV6-1 and TRBJ2-5, with D unresolved. Between the trimmed V and J ends, which lost 5 bases and 4 bases, there was a span of 17 bases. Looked up from germline, CDR1 is MNHNS and CDR2 is SASEGT. The CDR3 totals 15 residues. The CDR3 DNA follows: TGTGCCAGCAGTCTCCTGCGATCAGAGCCAGAGACCCAGTACTTC. Amino acid sequence: CASSLLRSEPETQYF.

This clonotype was found many times. The rearrangement uses TRBV12-5 and TRBJ1-2; 10 nucleotides align to TRBD1. Per the germline V gene, CDR1 is LGHNT and CDR2 is FRNRAP. This CDR3 has 14 residues. V lost 5 bases and J lost 8; bases outside the gene matches: 8. The CDR3 DNA reads TGTGCTAGTGGTGTAGGGACAGGGGTGAACGGCTACACCTTC. Translated, it gives CASGVGTGVNGYTF.

This clonotype appeared many times. The gene calls are TRBV12-3 or TRBV12-4 and TRBJ2-7, with D unclear. The length of the CDR3 is 12 residues. V lost 8 bases and J 5 bases, leaving 13 bases between the germline ends. This chain's CDR3 is CASGSGWNEQYF. The CDR3 DNA follows: TGTGCCAGCGGCTCAGGTTGGAACGAGCAGTACTTC.

This clonotype was recorded many times. This chain joins TRBV27 and TRBJ1-6; no definite D call. The CDR3 extends over 15 amino acids. V gave up 3 bases and J gave up 0 bases, with 6 bases separating them. Germline loops: CDR1 MNHEY, CDR2 SMNVEV (reference sequence). Written as DNA, the CDR3 is TGTGCCAGCAGTTTGACCTTCTCCTATAATTCACCCCTCCACTTT. This encodes CASSLTFSYNSPLHF.

This chain links TRBV11-2 with TRBJ2-7; TRBD1 might be the D (5 bases). V was clipped by 4 bases and J by 2 bases, with 18 bases between them. The CDR3 extends over 16 amino acids. CDR1 and CDR2 from the germline V gene are SGHAT and FQNNGV. The CDR3 is CASSYPTRGTPYEQYV. CDR3 DNA: TGTGCCAGCAGCTACCCCACAAGGGGAACCCCCTACGAGCAGTACGTC.

This clonotype was counted ten times or more. V and J are TRBV20-1 and TRBJ1-5; possibly TRBD1 for D (6 bases). Germline V CDR1 and CDR2: DFQATT, SNEGSKA (reference sequence). V lost 5 bases, J lost 2 bases, and 13 bases lay in between. The CDR3 is made up of 14 amino acids. The CDR3 bases are TGCAGTGCTCAAATGGGGGGCGGCAATCAGCCCCAGCATTTT. Its protein product is CSAQMGGGNQPQHF.

This clonotype was seen ten or more times. The V and J genes are TRBV7-9 and TRBJ2-2, with a tentative D call TRBD2 (6 bases). CDR1 is SEHNR and CDR2 is FQNEAQ in the germline V gene (reference sequence). The CDR3 is 14 amino acids. V was shortened by 3 bases and J by 5 bases, with 10 bases between the two germline ends. The CDR3 nucleotides read TGTGCCAGCAGCTTCTGGCTAGCGACCGGGGAGCTGTTTTTT. As protein: CASSFWLATGELFF. Drawing the rest from reference TRBV7-9 and TRBJ2-2, the complete variable domain is DTGVSQNPRHKITKRGQNVTFRCDPISEHNRLYWYRQTLGQGPEFLTYFQNEAQLEKSRLLSDRFSAERPKGSFSTLEIQRTEQGDSAMYLCASSFWLATGELFFGEGSRLTVL.

The table lists this clonotype with many counts. DNA for the CDR3: TGTGCCAGCAGCTCCACCTACCCACCTCTAGCGGCACACTACGAGCAGTACTTC. It is translated as CASSSTYPPLAAHYEQYF. This chain joins TRBV11-2 and TRBJ2-7, with 7 bases matching TRBD2. The CDR3 loop spans 18 amino acids. Germline values: CDR1 SGHAT, CDR2 FQNNGV. Unmatched junction bases numbered 18, after V lost 4 bases and J lost 3 bases.

The CDR3 region has the DNA TGTGCCAGCAGCTTACCCTACAGGAGCTACGAGCAGTACTTC. Translation gives CASSLPYRSYEQYF. This chain uses TRBV7-9 with TRBJ2-7, with a weak D call TRBD1 (5 bases). Germline lookup yields CDR1 SEHNR and CDR2 FQNEAQ (reference sequence). The CDR3 is 14 amino acids. The ends were cut back, 2 bases at V and 3 bases at J, with 11 bases in the middle.

The chain combines TRBV27 with TRBJ2-5; maybe TRBD1 (5 bases). The CDR3 runs 14 residues. Germline V gives CDR1 MNHEY, CDR2 SMNVEV (reference sequence). V lost 3 bases and J 7 bases, leaving 15 bases between the germline ends. In DNA, the CDR3 is TGTGCCAGCAGTTTGGCAGGGCCTTTCGGGACCCAGTACTTC. It encodes CASSLAGPFGTQYF.